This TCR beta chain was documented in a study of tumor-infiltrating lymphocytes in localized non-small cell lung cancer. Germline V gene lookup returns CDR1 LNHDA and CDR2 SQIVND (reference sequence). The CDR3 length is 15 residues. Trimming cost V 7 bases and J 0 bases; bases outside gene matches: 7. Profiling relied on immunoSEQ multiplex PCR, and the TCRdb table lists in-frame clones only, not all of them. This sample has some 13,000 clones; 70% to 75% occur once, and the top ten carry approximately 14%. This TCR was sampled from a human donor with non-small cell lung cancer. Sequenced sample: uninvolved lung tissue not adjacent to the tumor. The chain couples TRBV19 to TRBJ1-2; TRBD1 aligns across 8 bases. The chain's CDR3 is CASIGQGPSNYGYTF. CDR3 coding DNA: TGTGCCAGTATTGGACAGGGCCCTTCTAACTATGGCTACACCTTC.